The sequence of this T cell receptor (beta chain) was determined in a study of blood T cell repertoires in COVID-19. Study-level information: The cDNA or gDNA used as material had been derived from T cells, B-cell-depleted T cells, or PBMCs.

In the study's own analysis: Quantification of nucleated cells was approximated via reference gene primer amplification. Assay: immunoSEQ multiplex PCR; the TCRdb copy retains only in-frame clones and omits some. That table gives V, J and clone size, and the DNA gave D and trimming. The profile covers over 200,000 clones, with 81% appearing a single time and 8.5% to 10% taken by the ten largest. Recruitment covered about two dozen US areas and drew participants whose ages spanned about 18 to 100 years. Germline V gene data show CDR1 as SEHNR and CDR2 as FQNEAQ (reference sequence). This CDR3 region has 14 residues. Trimming took 1 base from V and 5 from J, leaving 11 bases between them.

The TCR originated in a woman in her 50s with acute COVID-19. The specimen sequenced was PBMCs or T cells enriched from blood (not recorded which). The J gene is TRBJ1-2, the V gene TRBV7-9; TRBD1 is a possible D gene (5 bases). The CDR3 DNA reads as TGTGCCAGCAGCTTAGACAGGAGAGAATATGGCTACACCTTC. This encodes CASSLDRREYGYTF. Together with reference TRBV7-9 and TRBJ1-2, the CDR3 gives the full variable domain: DTGVSQNPRHKITKRGQNVTFRCDPISEHNRLYWYRQTLGQGPEFLTYFQNEAQLEKSRLLSDRFSAERPKGSFSTLEIQRTEQGDSAMYLCASSLDRREYGYTFGSGTRLTVV.